The clone carrying this TCR beta chain showed up just once. Trimming removed 0 bases from V and 9 bases from J; junction bases left unmatched: 9. The CDR3 runs 16 residues. Per germline, CDR1 LGHNA and CDR2 YSLEER. The sample comes from a study of T cell responses to AZD1222 COVID-19 vaccine. The protocol was immunoSEQ multiplex PCR, while the TCRdb copy is restricted to in-frame clones and leaves out a portion. Among about 160,000 clones listed, about 89% were seen once. Sample: peripheral blood, taken on day 0 of AZD1222 vaccination. V is TRBV4-3 and J is TRBJ2-2; 8 nucleotides align to TRBD2. The sequence derives from an adult in good health. CDR3 protein: CASSQDGGIAGRELFF. The CDR3 nucleotides read TGCGCCAGCAGCCAAGATGGGGGGATAGCGGGGCGGGAGCTGTTTTTT.